The T cell receptor beta chain under discussion was sequenced for a study of T-cell reconstitution after alpha-beta-depleted transplantation in children. Trimming took off 0 bases at V and 0 bases at J, with 7 bases between the two ends. The CDR3 sequence is 15 residues long. Germline lookup yields CDR1 SGHRS and CDR2 YFSETQ. The TCRbeta library was prepared with unique molecular identifiers. TCRdb re-analysed the PCR reads in MiXCR, keeping a single row per CDR3 protein. Of 200,000 to 250,000 distinct CDR3 sequences listed, 12% were seen once; the top ten hold about 2.4%. The starting material was PBMCs from the stem cell graft donor, obtained from the stem cell graft. The chain employs TRBV5-1 and TRBJ1-3; no definite D call. The receptor was derived from a human donor who donated a stem cell graft to a child with acute lymphoblastic leukemia. In DNA, the CDR3 is TGCGCCAGCAGCTTGGAGGCAGGCTCTGGAAACACCATATATTTT. Its protein is CASSLEAGSGNTIYF. Together with reference TRBV5-1 and TRBJ1-3, the CDR3 gives the full variable domain: KAGVTQTPRYLIKTRGQQVTLSCSPISGHRSVSWYQQTPGQGLQFLFEYFSETQRNKGNFPGRFSGRQFSNSRSEMNVSTLELGDSALYLCASSLEAGSGNTIYFGEGSWLTVV.